Below, one TCR beta chain is given with its context. Its cognate antigen is unknown. The entry originates in a study of Ad26.COV2.S vaccination and SARS-CoV-2 variants. Study-level background: Ad26.COV2.S, an intramuscular injection, was given once or twice 56 days apart.

Generated by immunoSEQ multiplex PCR, the TCRdb table keeps only in-frame clones and is missing some. The sample gives over 200,000 clones, 70% to 90% of which show up once; 9.5% to 12% is in the top ten. Study-wide results and limits: Researchers cautioned that TCR breadth and depth analyses may have underestimated total T cell responses.

CDR3 length: 12 residues. The V gene lost 8 bases and the J gene lost 7 bases, with 14 bases spanning the gap. The treatment here: about 20 received Ad26.COV2.S at low or high dose, single or two shots; about 5 received placebo; per-sample allocation not given. Vaccine and placebo recipients were sampled on day 63 after the first injection. This person who donated was an adult of 18-55 years in Boston. Participants' vaccine, an Ad26 vector, delivered Wuhan-strain SARS-CoV-2 spike. The source was peripheral blood, collected in a trial of Ad26.COV2.S vaccine versus placebo. The rearrangement joins TRBV12-3 or TRBV12-4 to TRBJ1-2, with D perhaps matching TRBD1 (6 bases). The TCR comes from a person between 18 and 65 years old who received the Ad26.COV2.S COVID-19 vaccine or a placebo. In DNA form, the CDR3 reads TGTGCCAGCCTTGACAGGAGTGGTGGCTACACCTTC. It codes for CASLDRSGGYTF.